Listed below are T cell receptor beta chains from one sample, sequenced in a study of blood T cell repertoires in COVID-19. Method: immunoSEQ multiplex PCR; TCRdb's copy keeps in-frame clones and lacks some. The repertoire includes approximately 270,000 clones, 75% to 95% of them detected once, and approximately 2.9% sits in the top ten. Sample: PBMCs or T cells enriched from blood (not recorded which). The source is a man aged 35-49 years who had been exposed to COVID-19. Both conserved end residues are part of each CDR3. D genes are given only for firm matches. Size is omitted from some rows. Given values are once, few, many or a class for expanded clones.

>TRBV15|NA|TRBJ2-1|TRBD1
TGTGCCACCAGCAGCGGGTCCGGACAGGGAGTCAATGAGCAGTTCTTC
CATSSGSGQGVNEQFF
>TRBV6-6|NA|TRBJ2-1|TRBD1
TGTGCCAGCAGCCTTGACAGGGTCTATAACGAGCAGTTCTTC
CASSLDRVYNEQFF
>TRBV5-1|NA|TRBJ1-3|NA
TGCGCCAGCAGCTCGACGGGGTCTGGAAACACCATATATTTT
CASSSTGSGNTIYF
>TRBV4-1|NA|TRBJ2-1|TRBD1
TGCGCCAGCAGCCAAGGGGGGCAGGGGGCGTGGAATGAGCAGTTCTTC
CASSQGGQGAWNEQFF
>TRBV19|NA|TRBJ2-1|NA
TGTGCCAGTAGCCCATCATCGGGGGTCTACAATGAGCAGTTCTTC
CASSPSSGVYNEQFF
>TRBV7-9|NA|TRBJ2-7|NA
TGTGCCAGCAGCTTAGCAGGGGCGGAAAACGAGCAGTACTTC
CASSLAGAENEQYF
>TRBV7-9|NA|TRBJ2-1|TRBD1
TGTGCCAGCAGCTTAGGACAGGGGCCGCAGAATGAGCAGTTCTTC
CASSLGQGPQNEQFF
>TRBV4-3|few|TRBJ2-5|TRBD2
TGCGCCAGCAGCCAAGATCGGGGGGTTGAGACCCAGTACTTC
CASSQDRGVETQYF
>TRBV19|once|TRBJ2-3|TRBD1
TGTGCCAGTAGTGGCCGGGACAGGGACGCAGATACGCAGTATTTT
CASSGRDRDADTQYF
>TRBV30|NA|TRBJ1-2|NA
TGTGCCTGGATAAACACCTACTATGGCTACACCTTC
CAWINTYYGYTF
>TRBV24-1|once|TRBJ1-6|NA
TGTGCCACCAGTGATTCGCGCAGGGGTGGGAATTCACCCCTCCACTTT
CATSDSRRGGNSPLHF
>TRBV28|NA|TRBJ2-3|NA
TGTGCCAGCAGTTCCCGGACTCATATCGGAGATACGCAGTATTTT
CASSSRTHIGDTQYF
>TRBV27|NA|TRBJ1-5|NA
TGTGCCAGCAGTTTAGCCCCAGGGGCGGGTCAGCCCCAGCATTTT
CASSLAPGAGQPQHF
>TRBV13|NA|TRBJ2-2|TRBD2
TGTGCCAGCAGCTCCCTAGCGGGAGTTAGCGGGGAGCTGTTTTTT
CASSSLAGVSGELFF
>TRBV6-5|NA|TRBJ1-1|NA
TGTGCCAGCAGATACTTAGACATGAACACTGAAGCTTTCTTT
CASRYLDMNTEAFF
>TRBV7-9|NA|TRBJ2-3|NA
TGTGCCAGCAGCCCCCACACAGATACGCAGTATTTT
CASSPHTDTQYF
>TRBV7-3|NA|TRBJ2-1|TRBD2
TGTGCCAGCAGCCCCGGACTAGCCAGTAATGAGCAGTTCTTC
CASSPGLASNEQFF
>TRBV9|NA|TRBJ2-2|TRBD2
TGTGCCAGCAGCGGTAGACTAGCGGGAGTGTCCGGGGAGCTGTTTTTT
CASSGRLAGVSGELFF
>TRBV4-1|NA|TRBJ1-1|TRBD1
TGCGCCAGCAGCCAATATGCAGACAGGGGGCACACTGAAGCTTTCTTT
CASSQYADRGHTEAFF
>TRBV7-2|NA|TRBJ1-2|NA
TGTGCCAGCAGCTTACGGGGGACGACGGCAGAGCGTGGCTACACCTTC
CASSLRGTTAERGYTF
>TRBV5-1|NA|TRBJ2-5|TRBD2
TGCGCCAGCAGCTCCTGGACTAGCGCCCCCCAGGGGGGAGAGACCCAGTACTTC
CASSSWTSAPQGGETQYF
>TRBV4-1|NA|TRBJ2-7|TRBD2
TGCGCCAGCAGCCAATCTAGCGGCTTGTCGTACGAGCAGTACTTC
CASSQSSGLSYEQYF
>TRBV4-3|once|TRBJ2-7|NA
TGCGCCAGCAGCCGATCGATGGGACTGGGCTACGAGCAGTACTTC
CASSRSMGLGYEQYF
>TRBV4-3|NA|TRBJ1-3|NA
TGCGCCAGCAGCCAAGATAGGGGCTCTGGAAACACCATATATTTT
CASSQDRGSGNTIYF
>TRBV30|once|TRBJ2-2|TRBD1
TGTGCCTGGAAGTTAGGGGGCGCGAACACCGGGGAGCTGTTTTTT
CAWKLGGANTGELFF
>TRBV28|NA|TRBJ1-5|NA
TGTGCCAGCAGACAGGGAGATAATAGCAATCAGCCCCAGCATTTT
CASRQGDNSNQPQHF
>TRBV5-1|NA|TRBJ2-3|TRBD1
TGCGCCAGCAGCCTAGGGACAGGGGGTTCAAGCACAGATACGCAGTATTTT
CASSLGTGGSSTDTQYF
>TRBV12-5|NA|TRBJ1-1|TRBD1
TGTGCTAGTGGTTTTAGACAGGGGGCAGGAATGGCTGAAGCTTTCTTT
CASGFRQGAGMAEAFF
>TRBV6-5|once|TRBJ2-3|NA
TGTGCCAGCAGTTCGGGAGATGGGGATACGCAGTATTTT
CASSSGDGDTQYF
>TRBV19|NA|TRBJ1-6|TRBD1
TGTGCCAGTAGTGCAGACAGGGGATCGAGTTCACCCCTCCACTTT
CASSADRGSSSPLHF
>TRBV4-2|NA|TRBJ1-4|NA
TGTGCCAGCAGCTATTCTAGCTTCGAACTGTTTTTT
CASSYSSFELFF
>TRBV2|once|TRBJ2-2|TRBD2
TGTGCCAGCCGGGCTAGCGGGGGGGTTAACACCGGGGAGCTGTTTTTT
CASRASGGVNTGELFF
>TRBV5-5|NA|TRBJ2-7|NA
TGTGCCAGCAGTGCAACAGCGGACTCCTACGAGCAGTACTTC
CASSATADSYEQYF
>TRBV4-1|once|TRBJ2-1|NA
TGCGCCAGCAGCCAAGATCTAGGGCAGGGTTCTAATCTGCAGTTCTTC
CASSQDLGQGSNLQFF
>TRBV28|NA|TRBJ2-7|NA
TGTGCCAGCAAGAACAGCGGATCCTACGAGCAGTACTTC
CASKNSGSYEQYF
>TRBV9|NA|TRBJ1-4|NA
TGTGCCAGCAGCGTAGGGCAGGGAAATGAAAAACTGTTTTTT
CASSVGQGNEKLFF
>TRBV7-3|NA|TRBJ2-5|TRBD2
TGTGCCAGCAGCTCTGGGGGAGGGTCAGAGACCCAGTACTTC
CASSSGGGSETQYF
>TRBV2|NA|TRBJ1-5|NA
TGTGCCAGCAGTGACCTTCGGGGAGTTCAGCCCCAGCATTTT
CASSDLRGVQPQHF
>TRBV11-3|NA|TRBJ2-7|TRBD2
TGTGCCAGCAGCTTAGGCGGCGCGGGAGAAGAGCAGTACTTC
CASSLGGAGEEQYF
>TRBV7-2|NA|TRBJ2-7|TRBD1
TGTGCCAGCAGCGGCCGGGACAGGAGCTCCTACGAGCAGTACTTC
CASSGRDRSSYEQYF
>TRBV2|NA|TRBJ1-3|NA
TGTGCCAGCAAAGATGGCCTGGGACAACTAAACTCTGGAAACACCATATATTTT
CASKDGLGQLNSGNTIYF
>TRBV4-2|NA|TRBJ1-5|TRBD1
TGTGCCAGCAGCCCAATGTGGACAGGACCAAATAGCAATCAGCCCCAGCATTTT
CASSPMWTGPNSNQPQHF
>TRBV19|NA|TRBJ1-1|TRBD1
TGTGCCAGTAGTATAAGACCGGGACAGGGTCAAGTTGTGACTGAAGCTTTCTTT
CASSIRPGQGQVVTEAFF
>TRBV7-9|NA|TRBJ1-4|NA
TGTGCCAGCAGCGACGGACGGACTGCAACTAATGAAAAACTGTTTTTT
CASSDGRTATNEKLFF
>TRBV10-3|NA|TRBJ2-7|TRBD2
TGTGCCATCAGTCCGGGGACTAGCGATTACGAGCAGTACTTC
CAISPGTSDYEQYF
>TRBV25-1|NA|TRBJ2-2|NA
TGTGCCAGCAGTTGTGACCTCGCGAGGTGCACCGGGGAGCTGTTTTTT
CASSCDLARCTGELFF
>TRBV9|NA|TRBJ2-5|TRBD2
TGTGCCAGCAGCAAGACTAGCGGGAGACCCGTGGCCCAGTACTTC
CASSKTSGRPVAQYF